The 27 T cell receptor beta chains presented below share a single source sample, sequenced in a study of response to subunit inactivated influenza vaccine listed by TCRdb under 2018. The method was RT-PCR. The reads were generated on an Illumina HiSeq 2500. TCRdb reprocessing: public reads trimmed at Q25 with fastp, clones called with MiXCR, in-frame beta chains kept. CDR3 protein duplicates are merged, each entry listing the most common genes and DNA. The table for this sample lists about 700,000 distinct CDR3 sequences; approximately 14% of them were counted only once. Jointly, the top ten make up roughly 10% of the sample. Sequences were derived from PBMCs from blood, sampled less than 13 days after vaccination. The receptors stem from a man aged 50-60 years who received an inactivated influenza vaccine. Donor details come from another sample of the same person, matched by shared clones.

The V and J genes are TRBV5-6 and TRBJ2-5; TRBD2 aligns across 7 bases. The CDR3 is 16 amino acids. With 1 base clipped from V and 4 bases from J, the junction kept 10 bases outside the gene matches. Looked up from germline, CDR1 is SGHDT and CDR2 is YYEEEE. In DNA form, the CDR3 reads TGTGCCAGCAGCTTGTGGGACTATCGGGGGTTAGAGACCCAGTACTTC. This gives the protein CASSLWDYRGLETQYF.

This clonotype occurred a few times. Here the CDR3 reads CASSGQFMNTEAFF. The CDR3 nucleotides read TGTGCCAGCAGTGGACAGTTCATGAACACTGAAGCTTTCTTT. The V and J genes are TRBV7-2 and TRBJ1-1; tentatively, D is TRBD1 (6 bases). The germline V gene has CDR1 SGHTA and CDR2 FQGNSA. The CDR3 sequence is 14 residues long. Trimming shortened V by 6 bases and J by 0 bases, and 11 bases separated the two germline ends.

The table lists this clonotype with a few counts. CDR3 residues: CASSETGLLTYEQYF. The CDR3 coding sequence is TGTGCCAGCAGTGAGACAGGCCTATTAACCTACGAGCAGTACTTC. The rearrangement links TRBV6-1 to TRBJ2-7; D perhaps matches TRBD1 (6 bases). Germline-derived CDR1 and CDR2 are MNHNS and SASEGT. The V and J ends lost 3 bases and 2 bases respectively, with 14 bases between them. The CDR3 length is 15 residues.

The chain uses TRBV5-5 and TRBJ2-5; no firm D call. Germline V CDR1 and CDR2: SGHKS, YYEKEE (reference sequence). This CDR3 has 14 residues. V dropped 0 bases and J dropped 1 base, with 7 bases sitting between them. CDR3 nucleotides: TGTGCCAGCAGCTTGGAGCTCAGCCAAGAGACCCAGTACTTC. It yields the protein CASSLELSQETQYF.

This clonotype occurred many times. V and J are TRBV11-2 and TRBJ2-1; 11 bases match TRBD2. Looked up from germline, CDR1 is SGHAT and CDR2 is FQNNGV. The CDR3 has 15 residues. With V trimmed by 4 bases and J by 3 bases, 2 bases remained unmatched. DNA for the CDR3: TGTGCCAGCAGCTATACTAGCGGGGGCTACAATGAGCAGTTCTTC. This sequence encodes CASSYTSGGYNEQFF.

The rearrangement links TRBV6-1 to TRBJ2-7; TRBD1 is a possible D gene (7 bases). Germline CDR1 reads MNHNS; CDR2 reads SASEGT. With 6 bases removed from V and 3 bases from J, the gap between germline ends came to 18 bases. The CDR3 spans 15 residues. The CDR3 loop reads CASSPFSGGGYEQYF. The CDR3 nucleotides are TGTGCCAGCAGCCCCTTCTCAGGGGGAGGCTACGAGCAGTACTTC.

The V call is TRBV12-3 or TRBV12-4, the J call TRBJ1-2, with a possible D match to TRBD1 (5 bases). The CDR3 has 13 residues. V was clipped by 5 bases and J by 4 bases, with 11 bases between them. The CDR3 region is CASSRGSLYGYTF. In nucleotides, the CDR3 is TGTGCCAGCAGTCGGGGGAGTCTCTATGGCTACACCTTC.

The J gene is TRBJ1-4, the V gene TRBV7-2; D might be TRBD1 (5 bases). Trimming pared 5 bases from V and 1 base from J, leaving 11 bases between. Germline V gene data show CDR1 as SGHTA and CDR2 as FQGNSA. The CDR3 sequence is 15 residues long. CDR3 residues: CASSRRRGTNEKLFF. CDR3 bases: TGTGCCAGCAGCCGAAGGAGGGGAACTAATGAAAAACTGTTTTTT.

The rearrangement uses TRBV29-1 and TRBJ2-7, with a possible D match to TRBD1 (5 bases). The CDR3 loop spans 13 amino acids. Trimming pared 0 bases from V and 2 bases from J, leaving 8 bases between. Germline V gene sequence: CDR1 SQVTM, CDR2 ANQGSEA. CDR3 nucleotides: TGCAGCGTTGAAGATAGGGGCGCCTACGAGCAGTACTTC. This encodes CSVEDRGAYEQYF.

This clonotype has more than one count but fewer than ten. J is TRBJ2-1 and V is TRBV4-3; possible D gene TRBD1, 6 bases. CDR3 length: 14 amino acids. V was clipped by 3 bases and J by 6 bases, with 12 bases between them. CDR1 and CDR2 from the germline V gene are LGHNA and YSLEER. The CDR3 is CASSQGATRNEQFF. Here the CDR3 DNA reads TGCGCCAGCAGCCAGGGGGCAACGCGCAATGAGCAGTTCTTC.

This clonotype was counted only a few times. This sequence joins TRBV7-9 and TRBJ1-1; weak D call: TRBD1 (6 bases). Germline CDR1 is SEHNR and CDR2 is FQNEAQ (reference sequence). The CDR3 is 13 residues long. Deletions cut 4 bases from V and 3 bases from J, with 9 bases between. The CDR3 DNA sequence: TGTGCCAGCAGCTGGTACAGGGACACTGAAGCTTTCTTT. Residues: CASSWYRDTEAFF.

The DNA of the CDR3 is TGCAGCGTTGAATCTAGCGGGAGAAGTGAGCAGTTCTTC. Translating it yields CSVESSGRSEQFF. The J gene is TRBJ2-1, the V gene TRBV29-1; 10 nucleotides line up with TRBD2. With V trimmed by 2 bases and J by 9 bases, 4 bases remained unmatched. The germline V gene has CDR1 SQVTM and CDR2 ANQGSEA. This CDR3 has 13 amino acids.

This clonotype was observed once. The chain's CDR3 is CASSLGSYRVPHNEQFF. The DNA of the CDR3 is TGTGCCAGCAGCTTAGGATCGTACAGGGTTCCACACAATGAGCAGTTCTTC. The J gene is TRBJ2-1, the V gene TRBV7-8; D perhaps matches TRBD1 (6 bases). Germline CDR1 SGHVS, CDR2 FQNEAQ. Trimming removed 1 base from V and 5 bases from J, with 18 bases in between. CDR3 length: 17 amino acids.

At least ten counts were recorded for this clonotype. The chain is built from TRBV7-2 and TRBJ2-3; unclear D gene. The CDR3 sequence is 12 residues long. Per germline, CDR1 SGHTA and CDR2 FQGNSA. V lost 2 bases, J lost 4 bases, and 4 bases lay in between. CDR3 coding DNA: TGTGCCAGCAGCTTAAGTTCAGATACGCAGTATTTT. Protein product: CASSLSSDTQYF.

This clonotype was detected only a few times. The CDR3 reads CASKSPKDRKETQYF. In DNA form, the CDR3 reads TGTGCCAGCAAGTCGCCAAAGGACAGAAAAGAGACCCAGTACTTC. The genes are TRBV6-1 and TRBJ2-5; D possibly corresponds to TRBD1 (6 bases). Germline values: CDR1 MNHNS, CDR2 SASEGT. V lost 7 bases, J lost 3 bases, and 18 bases lay in between. This CDR3 has 15 residues.

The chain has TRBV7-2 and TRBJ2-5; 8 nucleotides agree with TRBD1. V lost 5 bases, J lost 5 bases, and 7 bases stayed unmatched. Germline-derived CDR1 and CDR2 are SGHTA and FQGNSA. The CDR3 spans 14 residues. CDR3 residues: CASSPWTGLETQYF. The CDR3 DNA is TGTGCCAGCAGCCCATGGACAGGGTTGGAGACCCAGTACTTC.

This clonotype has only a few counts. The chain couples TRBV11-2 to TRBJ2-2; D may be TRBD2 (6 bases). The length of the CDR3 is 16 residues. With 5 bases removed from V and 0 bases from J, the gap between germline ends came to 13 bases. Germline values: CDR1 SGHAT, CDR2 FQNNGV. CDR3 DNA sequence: TGTGCCAGCAGCGGCGGGGCTTTCGCGAACACCGGGGAGCTGTTTTTT. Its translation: CASSGGAFANTGELFF.

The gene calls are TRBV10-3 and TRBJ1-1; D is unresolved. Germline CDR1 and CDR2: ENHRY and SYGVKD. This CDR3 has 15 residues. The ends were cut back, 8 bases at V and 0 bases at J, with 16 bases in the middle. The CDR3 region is CAIRSAGYMNTEAFF. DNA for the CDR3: TGTGCCATCCGATCGGCAGGCTATATGAACACTGAAGCTTTCTTT.

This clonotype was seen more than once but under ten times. CDR3 in amino acids: CASSQATIGTLHF. The CDR3 DNA is TGTGCCAGCAGCCAAGCCACTATAGGGACCCTCCACTTT. This chain joins TRBV3-1 and TRBJ1-6; no firm D call. This CDR3 is built from 13 residues. Germline V gives CDR1 LGHDT, CDR2 YNNKEL (reference sequence). Between the trimmed V and J ends, which lost 1 base and 14 bases, there was a span of 12 bases.

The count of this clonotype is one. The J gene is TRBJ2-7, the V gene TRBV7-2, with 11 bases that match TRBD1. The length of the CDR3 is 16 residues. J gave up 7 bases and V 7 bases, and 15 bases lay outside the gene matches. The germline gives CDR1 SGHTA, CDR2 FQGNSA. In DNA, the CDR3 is TGTGCCAGCACCCCTGGGTGGGACAGGGGGGCAGGGGAGCAGTACTTC. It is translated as CASTPGWDRGAGEQYF.

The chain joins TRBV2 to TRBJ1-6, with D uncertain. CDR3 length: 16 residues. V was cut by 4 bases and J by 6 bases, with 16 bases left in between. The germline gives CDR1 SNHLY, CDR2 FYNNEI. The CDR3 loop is CASSVDIGSGNSPLHF. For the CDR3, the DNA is TGTGCCAGCAGTGTTGATATAGGGAGCGGTAATTCACCCCTCCACTTT.

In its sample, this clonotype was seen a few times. CDR3 sequence reads: CAISESYASQETQYF. DNA for the CDR3: TGTGCCATCAGTGAGTCGTACGCCAGCCAAGAGACCCAGTACTTC. The V gene is TRBV10-3, the J gene TRBJ2-5; D gene uncertain. CDR3 length: 15 amino acids. Trimming took 0 bases from V and 1 from J, leaving 9 bases between them. The V gene's germline CDR1 is ENHRY and CDR2 SYGVKD.

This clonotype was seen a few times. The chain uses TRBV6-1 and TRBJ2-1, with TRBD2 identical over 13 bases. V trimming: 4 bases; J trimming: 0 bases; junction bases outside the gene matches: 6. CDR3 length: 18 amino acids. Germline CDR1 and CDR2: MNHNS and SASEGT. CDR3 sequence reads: CASSGTSGGRSSYNEQFF. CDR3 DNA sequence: TGTGCCAGCAGTGGGACTAGCGGGGGCCGCAGCTCCTACAATGAGCAGTTCTTC.

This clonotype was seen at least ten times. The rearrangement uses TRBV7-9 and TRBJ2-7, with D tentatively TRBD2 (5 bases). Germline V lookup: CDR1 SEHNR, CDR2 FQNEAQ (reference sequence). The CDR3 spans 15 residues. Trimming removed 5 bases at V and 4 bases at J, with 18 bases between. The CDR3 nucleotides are TGTGCCAGCAGCACTAGGGTGGGAAGTTCGTACGAGCAGTACTTC. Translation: CASSTRVGSSYEQYF.

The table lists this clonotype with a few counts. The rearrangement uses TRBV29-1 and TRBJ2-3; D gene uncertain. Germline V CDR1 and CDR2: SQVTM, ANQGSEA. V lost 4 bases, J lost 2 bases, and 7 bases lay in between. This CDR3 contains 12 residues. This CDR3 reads CSVGYNTDTQYF. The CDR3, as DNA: TGCAGCGTTGGATACAACACAGATACGCAGTATTTT.

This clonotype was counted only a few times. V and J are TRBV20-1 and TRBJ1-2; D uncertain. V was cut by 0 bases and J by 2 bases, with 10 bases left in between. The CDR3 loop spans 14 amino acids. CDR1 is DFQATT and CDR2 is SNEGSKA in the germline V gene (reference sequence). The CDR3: CSARDSAGNYGYTF. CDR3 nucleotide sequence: TGCAGTGCTAGAGATTCTGCGGGGAACTATGGCTACACCTTC.

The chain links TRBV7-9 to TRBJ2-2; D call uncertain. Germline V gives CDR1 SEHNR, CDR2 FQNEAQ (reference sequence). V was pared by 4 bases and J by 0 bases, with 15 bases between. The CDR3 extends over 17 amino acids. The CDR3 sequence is CASSSYTGPANTGELFF. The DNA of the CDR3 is TGTGCCAGCAGCTCATACACCGGCCCCGCGAACACCGGGGAGCTGTTTTTT.